Detailed here is one T cell receptor (beta chain). The age range of participants was about 18 to 89 years, with residence in under 25 US areas. Two negative PCRs, clearance, or symptom resolution were required of recovered Cohort 3 donors. The CDR3 has 15 amino acids. The V gene's germline CDR1 is SGHTA and CDR2 FQGNSA. Trimming removed 3 bases at V and 0 bases at J, with 10 bases between. Study processing details: Amplification with reference gene primers provided the estimates of nucleated cell counts. TCRdb's table, derived via immunoSEQ multiplex PCR, lists solely in-frame clones and lacks some. That table gives V, J and clone size, and the DNA gave D and trimming. Among 250,000 or so clones listed, around 85% were seen once. The data were obtained in a study of blood T cell repertoires in COVID-19. About the study: The cDNA or gDNA used as material had been derived from T cells, B-cell-depleted T cells, or PBMCs.

This TCR came from a woman aged 45-65 years who had recovered from COVID-19. Source material: PBMCs or T cells enriched from blood (not recorded which). The chain employs TRBV7-2 and TRBJ2-3, with TRBD2 as a possible D gene (6 bases). The CDR3 sequence is CASSFSGTSTDTQYF. CDR3 DNA: TGTGCCAGCAGCTTTTCCGGGACTAGCACAGATACGCAGTATTTT.